These 22 T cell receptor beta chains originate from one sample sequenced in a study of CD8+ T cells in alopecia areata. The treatment is: oral pan-JAK inhibitor, 5-10 mg twice daily. Once RNA had been extracted, it was reverse transcribed into cDNA to act as the sequencing template. Assay used: immunoSEQ multiplex PCR; TCRdb lists only in-frame clones, some missing. The sample consists of about 170,000 clones, around 58% of them appearing once. Sample: CD4+ T cells sorted from blood, taken between weeks 55 and 70, from a patient treated with tofacitinib. These receptor sequences come from a human donor with alopecia areata.

The chain has TRBV27 and TRBJ2-4; D not resolved. Germline lookup yields CDR1 MNHEY and CDR2 SMNVEV (reference sequence). With 4 bases removed from V and 2 bases from J, the gap between germline ends came to 18 bases. The CDR3 contains 17 residues. The CDR3 spells CASSSRLLAPTKNIQYF. The CDR3 bases are TGTGCCAGCAGTTCTCGCCTCCTGGCGCCCACCAAAAACATTCAGTACTTC.

CDR3 sequence reads: CASSFGAGNSYNEQFF. The CDR3 DNA reads as TGCGCCAGCAGCTTTGGGGCGGGGAACTCCTACAATGAGCAGTTCTTC. The rearrangement links TRBV5-1 to TRBJ2-1, with D possibly matching TRBD2 (6 bases). Deletions cut 2 bases from V and 0 bases from J, with 12 bases between. The CDR3 length is 16 residues. Looked up from germline, CDR1 is SGHRS and CDR2 is YFSETQ.

The rearrangement joins TRBV30 to TRBJ2-1, with 7 nucleotides matching TRBD1. Trimming at V came to 3 bases and at J to 0 bases, leaving 8 bases not matched to a gene. The germline V gene encodes CDR1 GTSNPN and CDR2 SVGIG (reference sequence). This CDR3 is 16 amino acids long. The CDR3, as DNA: TGTGCCTGGAGAGGAACGGGACAGCCCTCCTACAATGAGCAGTTCTTC. Translated: CAWRGTGQPSYNEQFF.

The V call is TRBV14, the J call TRBJ1-2; no reliable D call. Germline values: CDR1 SGHDN, CDR2 FVKESK. Trimming removed 1 base at V and 8 bases at J, with 11 bases between. The CDR3 is 13 amino acids. The CDR3 DNA reads TGTGCCAGCAGCCAAGCCGCGGGAGGCGGCTACACCTTC. Translated, it gives CASSQAAGGGYTF.

The chain combines TRBV5-1 with TRBJ2-1; no clear D gene. The CDR3 covers 15 residues. V was shortened by 4 bases and J by 0 bases, with 11 bases between the two germline ends. Germline values: CDR1 SGHRS, CDR2 YFSETQ. CDR3 nucleotide sequence: TGCGCCAGCAGCCCAGGCTCGAGCTCCTACAATGAGCAGTTCTTC. It is translated as CASSPGSSSYNEQFF.

The chain combines TRBV23-1 with TRBJ2-7, with D hard to call. Being an ORF, TRBV23-1 has a function that is uncertain. The CDR3 spans 14 residues. The V gene lost 2 bases and the J gene lost 4 bases, with 12 bases spanning the gap. The CDR3 loop reads CASSQLGDLYEQYF. The CDR3 nucleotides read TGCGCCAGCAGTCAACTTGGAGACCTGTACGAGCAGTACTTC.

This clone showed up just a few times. The V call is TRBV29-1, the J call TRBJ1-2; perhaps TRBD1 as D (6 bases). Looked up from germline, CDR1 is SQVTM and CDR2 is ANQGSEA. The CDR3 covers 13 residues. The V gene lost 7 bases and the J gene lost 7 bases, with 19 bases spanning the gap. DNA of the CDR3: TGCAGCGCCCATCAGGGGACACCCTTTGGCTACACCTTC. Its translation is CSAHQGTPFGYTF.

This clone was counted a few times. The chain couples TRBV6-1 to TRBJ2-3, with D possibly being TRBD1 or TRBD2 (5 bases each). From germline, CDR1 is MNHNS and CDR2 SASEGT. The CDR3 spans 15 residues. V was trimmed by 6 bases and J by 4 bases, leaving 17 bases between them. CDR3 coding DNA: TGTGCCAGCAGGACTGGGACCAGTACCGCAGATACGCAGTATTTT. It is translated as CASRTGTSTADTQYF.

The CDR3: CASLGPGEETQYF. In DNA, the CDR3 is TGTGCCAGCCTGGGCCCCGGGGAAGAGACCCAGTACTTC. V is TRBV6-5 and J is TRBJ2-5; D is possibly TRBD2 (5 bases). The CDR3 has 13 residues. Germline V gene sequence: CDR1 MNHEY, CDR2 SVGAGI. Trimming cost V 8 bases and J 3 bases, with 13 bases left between them.

The chain links TRBV9 to TRBJ2-7; 11 bases match TRBD2. The CDR3 length is 15 residues. Germline V lookup: CDR1 SGDLS, CDR2 YYNGEE. J gave up 3 bases and V 4 bases, and 6 bases lay outside the gene matches. The chain's CDR3 is CASSPRLAGNYEQYF. CDR3 coding DNA: TGTGCCAGCAGCCCCCGACTAGCGGGGAACTACGAGCAGTACTTC. Drawing the rest from reference TRBV9 and TRBJ2-7, the complete variable domain is DSGVTQTPKHLITATGQRVTLRCSPRSGDLSVYWYQQSLDQGLQFLIQYYNGEERAKGNILERFSAQQFPDLHSELNLSSLELGDSALYFCASSPRLAGNYEQYFGPGTRLTVT.

The V call is TRBV5-1, the J call TRBJ2-1; D is perhaps TRBD1 (6 bases). Germline V gene data show CDR1 as SGHRS and CDR2 as YFSETQ. Trimming took off 2 bases at V and 5 bases at J, with 11 bases between the two ends. There are 14 residues in the CDR3. CDR3 amino acids: CASSLGTQNNEQFF. DNA for the CDR3: TGCGCCAGCAGCTTAGGGACACAGAACAATGAGCAGTTCTTC.

The chain employs TRBV9 and TRBJ2-3; D gene unclear. V lost 3 bases to trimming and J lost 1 base, with 3 bases between them. The CDR3 extends over 12 amino acids. Germline CDR1 is SGDLS and CDR2 is YYNGEE. The CDR3 DNA is TGTGCCAGCAGCGCCGGCACAGATACGCAGTATTTT. Translated, it gives CASSAGTDTQYF. Full variable domain (outside the CDR3, taken from reference TRBV9 and TRBJ2-3): DSGVTQTPKHLITATGQRVTLRCSPRSGDLSVYWYQQSLDQGLQFLIQYYNGEERAKGNILERFSAQQFPDLHSELNLSSLELGDSALYFCASSAGTDTQYFGPGTRLTVL.

The V call is TRBV6-5, the J call TRBJ2-2, with D perhaps TRBD2 (5 bases). Germline V lookup: CDR1 MNHEY, CDR2 SVGAGI. V was shortened by 8 bases and J by 4 bases, with 17 bases between the two germline ends. This CDR3 region has 15 residues. For the CDR3, the DNA is TGTGCCAGCGGGAGAGAGGATATAGTCACCGGGGAGCTGTTTTTT. Protein: CASGREDIVTGELFF.

A few counts support this clone. The rearrangement links TRBV19 to TRBJ2-6; 10 nucleotides align to TRBD2. Germline V CDR1 and CDR2: LNHDA, SQIVND (reference sequence). The CDR3 has 21 residues. The V and J ends lost 9 bases and 0 bases, in that order; junction bases with no gene match: 20. The CDR3 coding sequence is TGTGCCAGCCGCACAAGGGCCCTGGGACTAGCGCTAAGCTCTGGGGCCAACGTCCTGACTTTC. Translating gives CASRTRALGLALSSGANVLTF.

The chain joins TRBV20-1 to TRBJ1-1; no clear D gene. Germline CDR1 DFQATT, CDR2 SNEGSKA (reference sequence). V was shortened by 4 bases and J by 1 base, with 4 bases between the two germline ends. The CDR3 sequence is 11 residues long. The CDR3 DNA reads TGCAGTGCTAAATGGAACACTGAAGCTTTCTTT. Its translation: CSAKWNTEAFF.

The chain is built from TRBV5-1 and TRBJ2-1, with a weak D call TRBD2 (6 bases). This CDR3 spans 15 amino acids. The germline CDR1 and CDR2 sequences are SGHRS and YFSETQ. Trimming pared 0 bases from V and 2 bases from J, leaving 9 bases between. In nucleotides, the CDR3 is TGCGCCAGCAGCTTGGAAGGGACTCCCTACAATGAGCAGTTCTTC. Translated, it gives CASSLEGTPYNEQFF.

The V call is TRBV25-1, the J call TRBJ2-5; no reliable D call. CDR1 is MGHDK, CDR2 SYGVNS, per germline. Trimming stripped 6 bases from V and 5 bases from J, with 13 bases between. This CDR3 is built from 13 residues. The chain's CDR3 is CASSSPNPETQYF. The CDR3 bases are TGTGCCAGCAGCAGCCCGAACCCGGAGACCCAGTACTTC.

The chain carries TRBV6-1 and TRBJ1-5; 8 nucleotides align to TRBD1. CDR1 and CDR2 (germline): MNHNS, SASEGT. Losses at the gene ends were 6 bases for V and 3 bases for J; bases not matched to a gene: 7. This CDR3 is built from 15 residues. The DNA of the CDR3 is TGTGCCAGCAGCAGGTCGGGACAGGACAATCAGCCCCAGCATTTT. Translation gives CASSRSGQDNQPQHF.

The V gene is TRBV20-1, the J gene TRBJ2-5; no clear D. The CDR3 sequence is 11 residues long. Germline V gene sequence: CDR1 DFQATT, CDR2 SNEGSKA (reference sequence). V was trimmed by 6 bases and J by 2 bases, leaving 7 bases between them. The CDR3 DNA follows: TGCAGTGCCACGCTACAAGAGACCCAGTACTTC. Its protein product is CSATLQETQYF.

J is TRBJ2-7 and V is TRBV29-1; 7 positions agree with TRBD1. Trimming took 7 bases from V and 3 from J; bases not matched to a gene: 6. The length of the CDR3 is 12 residues. Germline CDR1 is SQVTM and CDR2 is ANQGSEA. This CDR3 is CSAGQAYYEQYF. CDR3 in DNA: TGCAGCGCTGGACAGGCTTACTACGAGCAGTACTTC.

This rearrangement joins TRBV6-5 to TRBJ1-6; a weak D match, TRBD1 (6 bases). The V gene lost 7 bases and the J gene lost 6 bases, with 13 bases spanning the gap. The CDR3 has 14 residues. Germline V lookup: CDR1 MNHEY, CDR2 SVGAGI. This chain's CDR3 is CASKTGQINSPLHF. The CDR3 bases are TGTGCCAGCAAAACCGGACAGATTAATTCACCCCTCCACTTT.

The V and J genes are TRBV29-1 and TRBJ2-1, with 8 bases matching TRBD1. The CDR3 has 16 amino acids. With V trimmed by 0 bases and J by 3 bases, 7 bases remained unmatched. Germline V lookup: CDR1 SQVTM, CDR2 ANQGSEA. CDR3 loop: CSVEELTGAGYNEQFF. For the CDR3, the DNA is TGCAGCGTTGAAGAACTGACAGGGGCTGGCTACAATGAGCAGTTCTTC.